This T cell receptor (beta chain) was obtained from a study of human T cells and chemical hapten exposure. The time point denotes: pre-sensitization, week 0. The treatment: therapeutic diphenylcyclopropenone sensitization with weekly scalp DPC. Ten or more counts support this clonotype. Germline is not matched at one junction end, which may reflect a read error. In the original processing: Sample TCR counts, which ranged from about 20,000 to 750,000, had a median of about 100,000. TCRdb independently ran MiXCR on the RACE reads; one entry per CDR3 protein. TCRdb's processing, not the authors', yielded these V and J calls. The sample records some 360,000 distinct CDR3 sequences, 5.1% being singletons. CDR1 DFQATT and CDR2 SNEGSKA come from the germline V gene (reference sequence). This CDR3 has 16 amino acids.

This TCR was recovered from a woman between 45 and 60 years old with alopecia areata. Some clones in this sample may be carry-over from other donors' samples. Sequencing was performed on whole blood, taken in connection with sensitization to the hapten diphenylcyclopropenone (DPC). This chain links TRBV20-1 with TRBJ1-5, with 7 bases identical to TRBD1. DNA for the CDR3: TGCAGTGCTAGTCTCGCCGTGACAGGGTTAAATCGGCCCCAGCATTTT. Translation: CSASLAVTGLNRPQHF.